What follows are 24 T cell receptor beta chains derived from one specimen sequenced in a study of blood T cell repertoires in COVID-19. Measured with immunoSEQ multiplex PCR; TCRdb has only the in-frame clones, and not every one. The sample lists about 280,000 clones, about 85% seen once, with about an eighth in the top ten. Source material: peripheral blood. The receptors were sampled from a human donor in a cohort sampled during active COVID-19.

The rearrangement uses TRBV6-2 or TRBV6-3 and TRBJ1-1; D perhaps matches TRBD1 (5 bases). The CDR3 contains 14 residues. Trimming left V 2 bases short and J 2 bases short, with 9 bases between. Germline loops: CDR1 MNHEY, CDR2 SVGEGT. This chain's CDR3 is CASSYPTGNTEAFF. Here the CDR3 DNA reads TGTGCCAGCAGTTACCCAACAGGAAACACTGAAGCTTTCTTT.

This chain links TRBV19 with TRBJ2-6; D call uncertain. Trimming took 8 bases from V and 0 from J, leaving 5 bases between them. The CDR3 covers 13 residues. CDR1 is LNHDA and CDR2 is SQIVND in the germline V gene (reference sequence). This chain's CDR3 is CASELSGANVLTF. Written as DNA, the CDR3 is TGTGCCAGTGAACTCTCTGGGGCCAACGTCCTGACTTTC.

The count of this clone is one. The genes are TRBV6-2 or TRBV6-3 and TRBJ2-7, with TRBD1 identical over 8 bases. CDR3 length equals 13 residues. V lost 5 bases to trimming and J lost 3 bases; unmatched junction nucleotides: 3. Germline V CDR1 and CDR2: MNHEY, SVGEGT. The chain's CDR3 is CASSRDRFYEQYF. The DNA for the CDR3 is TGTGCCAGCAGTCGGGACAGGTTCTACGAGCAGTACTTC.

The chain is built from TRBV11-3 and TRBJ2-1, with D maybe TRBD2 (6 bases). This CDR3 is built from 15 residues. Trimming stripped 2 bases from V and 8 bases from J, with 16 bases between. CDR1 is SGHNT and CDR2 is YENEEA in the germline V gene. The CDR3 DNA reads TGTGCCAGCAGCTTAAGTGGAGGCGGGAAGTATGAGCAGTTCTTC. Protein sequence: CASSLSGGGKYEQFF.

The gene calls are TRBV4-2 and TRBJ1-5; D gene uncertain. V was clipped by 3 bases and J by 7 bases, with 16 bases between them. The V gene's germline CDR1 is LGHNA and CDR2 YNFKEQ. The CDR3 totals 15 residues. The CDR3 nucleotides are TGTGCCAGCAGCCAGGAGTGGGGAGGAGGGCAGCCCCAGCATTTT. This sequence encodes CASSQEWGGGQPQHF.

This rearrangement joins TRBV12-3 or TRBV12-4 to TRBJ1-5, with 9 bases aligning to TRBD1. Germline trimming cut 6 bases from V and 7 bases from J; bases unmatched to any gene: 4. CDR3 length: 13 amino acids. The CDR3 loop is CASRGTGSQPQHF. The CDR3 coding sequence is TGTGCCAGCAGGGGGACAGGGAGCCAGCCCCAGCATTTT.

The gene calls are TRBV10-2 and TRBJ1-3, with D unclear. This CDR3 spans 13 amino acids. V dropped 1 base and J dropped 3 bases, with 4 bases sitting between them. Germline V gives CDR1 WSHSY, CDR2 SAAADI. DNA of the CDR3: TGCGCCAGCAGTGAGTTCCGTGGAAACACCATATATTTT. Its translation is CASSEFRGNTIYF.

V gene TRBV19 combines with J gene TRBJ2-3, with 11 positions matching TRBD1. V lost 4 bases to trimming and J lost 2 bases; unmatched junction nucleotides: 5. This CDR3 is built from 16 residues. Germline-derived CDR1 and CDR2 are LNHDA and SQIVND (reference sequence). The CDR3 sequence: CASSNRDRGYTDTQYF. CDR3 DNA sequence: TGTGCCAGTAGTAACCGGGACAGGGGGTACACAGATACGCAGTATTTT.

V usage is TRBV7-9 and J usage is TRBJ2-5; 14 bases fit TRBD2. The germline V gene has CDR1 SEHNR and CDR2 FQNEAQ (reference sequence). With 6 bases clipped from V and 4 bases from J, the junction kept 10 bases outside the gene matches. The CDR3 loop spans 17 amino acids. CDR3 protein: CASSFISGTSGRETQYF. The CDR3 bases are TGTGCCAGCAGTTTTATCTCCGGGACTAGCGGGAGAGAGACCCAGTACTTC.

This chain joins TRBV6-2 or TRBV6-3 and TRBJ1-2, with TRBD1 matching 9 bases. The germline gives CDR1 MNHEY, CDR2 SVGEGT. The CDR3 loop spans 15 amino acids. Unmatched junction bases numbered 9, after V lost 6 bases and J lost 4 bases. DNA for the CDR3: TGTGCCAGCAGCAATCCTGGACAGGGGTTCTATGGCTACACCTTC. Protein: CASSNPGQGFYGYTF.

The chain employs TRBV24-1 and TRBJ1-2, with 7 bases matching TRBD1. The CDR3 contains 13 residues. V was clipped by 4 bases and J by 4 bases; unmatched bases: 2. CDR1 is KGHDR, CDR2 SFDVKD, per germline. This CDR3 is CATSEGTVYGYTF. Here the CDR3 DNA reads TGTGCCACCAGTGAAGGGACAGTCTATGGCTACACCTTC.

The rearrangement joins TRBV19 to TRBJ2-6, with D perhaps TRBD2 (5 bases). The CDR3 spans 17 residues. V shed 4 bases and J shed 2 bases, with 15 bases lying between them. CDR1 and CDR2 (germline): LNHDA, SQIVND (reference sequence). CDR3 protein: CASSSRERSPGANVLTF. In nucleotides, the CDR3 is TGTGCCAGTAGTAGCCGGGAACGGAGCCCTGGGGCCAACGTCCTGACTTTC.

The CDR3, as DNA: TGTGCCAGCAGCTTATCGCCCAGGGGGTTAGGGGCTAATGAGCAGTTCTTC. Encoded protein: CASSLSPRGLGANEQFF. The chain couples TRBV7-8 to TRBJ2-1; TRBD1 aligns across 7 bases. The trim removed 2 bases at V and 7 bases at J, leaving 14 bases unmatched. From germline, CDR1 is SGHVS and CDR2 FQNEAQ. The CDR3 sequence is 17 residues long.

The chain recombines TRBV10-1 with TRBJ1-1; perhaps TRBD1 as D (6 bases). Germline V gene lookup returns CDR1 WNHNN and CDR2 SYGVQD (reference sequence). V lost 5 bases, J lost 5 bases, and 12 bases lay in between. There are 13 residues in the CDR3. The CDR3 protein is CASSRGGGTEAFF. The DNA of the CDR3 is TGCGCCAGCAGTCGAGGGGGGGGAACTGAAGCTTTCTTT.

This clone occurred once. The genes are TRBV3-1 (or the pseudogene TRBV3-2) and TRBJ2-3; 10 bases match TRBD2. This CDR3 is 17 amino acids long. CDR1 and CDR2 (germline): LGHDT, YNNKEL (reference sequence). V was clipped by 1 base and J by 0 bases; unmatched bases: 4. CDR3 nucleotide sequence: TGTGCCAGCAGCCAAGGCCGACTAGCGGGCAGCACAGATACGCAGTATTTT. Residues: CASSQGRLAGSTDTQYF.

This clone has more than one count but fewer than ten. The chain links TRBV7-2 to TRBJ2-1; 13 bases align to TRBD2. V was pared by 7 bases and J by 7 bases, with 4 bases of the junction left unmatched. From germline, CDR1 is SGHTA and CDR2 FQGNSA. The CDR3 runs 14 residues. The CDR3 sequence is CASNLGLAGNEQFF. DNA for the CDR3: TGTGCCAGCAACCTGGGACTAGCGGGAAATGAGCAGTTCTTC.

This chain links TRBV7-3 with TRBJ2-2; the D gene is possibly TRBD2 (6 bases). Per germline, CDR1 SGHTA and CDR2 FQGTGA. The CDR3 length is 14 residues. Trimming shortened V by 4 bases and J by 8 bases, and 14 bases separated the two germline ends. CDR3 nucleotides: TGTGCCAGCAGCTCTCTAGCGTCTTCTGGGGAGCTGTTTTTT. It encodes CASSSLASSGELFF.

The rearrangement joins TRBV19 to TRBJ2-2; 8 positions match TRBD1. The CDR3 runs to 14 residues. Per germline, CDR1 LNHDA and CDR2 SQIVND (reference sequence). Unmatched junction bases numbered 6, after V lost 7 bases and J lost 5 bases. CDR3 DNA sequence: TGTGCCAGTACGACAGGGGTCCAAACCGGGGAGCTGTTTTTT. Encoded protein: CASTTGVQTGELFF.

The V and J genes are TRBV30 and TRBJ1-1; the D gene is possibly TRBD1 (5 bases). CDR3 length equals 11 residues. Germline V gene lookup returns CDR1 GTSNPN and CDR2 SVGIG (reference sequence). Deletions cut 2 bases from V and 7 bases from J, with 8 bases between. CDR3 bases: TGTGCCTGGAGTCGACAGTTTGAAGCTTTCTTT. Residues: CAWSRQFEAFF.

With respect to this clone: Germline and junction disagree at one end, which may indicate a read error. The DNA of the CDR3 is TGCGCCAGCAGCAAAGATACAGCGGGGAACACCGGGGAGCTGTTTTTT. Translated: CASSKDTAGNTGELFF. This chain joins TRBV4-3 and TRBJ2-2; D may be TRBD2 (6 bases). This CDR3 comprises 16 residues. Germline V gene sequence: CDR1 LGHNA, CDR2 YSLEER.

DNA of the CDR3: TGTGCCAGCAGCTTAATTCGGGAAGCTTTCTTT. Its translation: CASSLIREAFF. V gene TRBV7-2 combines with J gene TRBJ1-1; D is undetermined. The germline gives CDR1 SGHTA, CDR2 FQGNSA. The ends were cut back, 2 bases at V and 8 bases at J, with 6 bases in the middle. CDR3 length: 11 residues.

The count of this clone is one. V and J are TRBV27 and TRBJ1-1, with D possibly matching TRBD1 (5 bases). The CDR3 is made up of 14 amino acids. Between the trimmed V and J ends, which lost 1 base and 2 bases, there was a span of 8 bases. Germline CDR1 is MNHEY and CDR2 is SMNVEV (reference sequence). The CDR3 DNA reads as TGTGCCAGCAGTTTATTTCAGGGTAACACTGAAGCTTTCTTT. It is translated as CASSLFQGNTEAFF.

This clone occurred a few times. The chain carries TRBV5-4 and TRBJ2-7; 7 bases line up with TRBD2. The CDR3 consists of 15 residues. CDR1 and CDR2 (germline): SGHNT, YYREEE (reference sequence). V shed 4 bases, J shed 0 bases, and the junction held 7 bases outside the gene matches. This CDR3 is CASSLAGLGSYEQYF. As DNA, the CDR3 is TGTGCCAGCAGCCTTGCCGGACTAGGCTCCTACGAGCAGTACTTC.

This clone has just one count. This chain uses TRBV24-1 with TRBJ2-1; 10 bases are shared with TRBD1. Germline V gene lookup returns CDR1 KGHDR and CDR2 SFDVKD. V gave up 6 bases and J gave up 8 bases; unmatched junction bases: 9. CDR3 length equals 15 residues. The CDR3 loop is CATSYPGQGLYEQFF. CDR3 nucleotides: TGTGCCACCAGTTATCCGGGACAGGGGCTTTATGAGCAGTTCTTC.